Given below is one T cell receptor beta chain in context. Profiling relied on immunoSEQ multiplex PCR, and the TCRdb table lists in-frame clones only, not all of them. The repertoire holds more than 65,000 clones, with more than 85% as singletons. The CDR3 sequence is 16 residues long. Germline V gene sequence: CDR1 SGHDN, CDR2 FVKESK. Trimming removed 1 base at V and 12 bases at J, with 22 bases between. This record belongs to a study of T cell changes during pregnancy in multiple sclerosis. The chain uses TRBV14 and TRBJ2-1; possibly TRBD1 for D (6 bases). The receptor's source is a female donor with multiple sclerosis, enrolled in a pregnancy study. Source: peripheral blood, taken in the first trimester of pregnancy. The CDR3 loop is CASSQGLGLGGRGQFF. DNA of the CDR3: TGTGCCAGCAGCCAAGGCTTAGGGTTAGGGGGACGTGGGCAGTTCTTC.